This T cell receptor (beta chain) was documented in a study of T cells after posttransplantation cyclophosphamide. Study-level findings and limits: Recipient CMV seropositivity and CMV reactivation strongly tracked TRB clonality.

Clones were read by immunoSEQ multiplex PCR, and TCRdb kept only the in-frame ones, dropping some. The sample has over 8,500 clones, roughly 80% seen once; the top ten hold approximately 5.4%. The CDR3 spans 14 residues. Per germline, CDR1 SGHKS and CDR2 YYEKEE (reference sequence). V shed 0 bases and J shed 2 bases, with 8 bases lying between them. Details on this clone: Its antigen is as yet unknown.

Cyclophosphamide on days +3 and +4 followed busulfan-fludarabine conditioning and a marrow graft. This rearrangement joins TRBV5-5 to TRBJ1-1; a possible D gene is TRBD1 (5 bases). This material consisted of PBMCs, taken after allogeneic stem cell transplant with posttransplant cyclophosphamide. The receptor's source is a female patient between 50 and 59 years old who received an allogeneic stem cell transplant from a related donor, was CMV-positive, and had no GVHD. Some T cells may be provided by the graft donor. The CDR3 spells CASSLVTGNTEAFF. The CDR3 coding sequence is TGTGCCAGCAGCTTGGTTACAGGTAACACTGAAGCTTTCTTT.